Shown below are 25 T cell receptor beta chains from a single sample sequenced in a study of T cell changes during pregnancy in multiple sclerosis. Repertoires were generated with immunoSEQ multiplex PCR, while TCRdb's copy carries only in-frame clones and drops some. This table has 110,000 or so clones, approximately 95% appearing once. The sequencing used peripheral blood, collected before pregnancy. The receptors come from a female donor with multiple sclerosis, enrolled in a pregnancy study.

The chain combines TRBV6-1 with TRBJ1-1; D uncertain. Trimming pared 3 bases from V and 5 bases from J, leaving 16 bases between. The germline CDR1 and CDR2 sequences are MNHNS and SASEGT. This CDR3 is built from 15 residues. As DNA, the CDR3 is TGTGCCAGCAGTGAGCCCGTCGAGTCCCAAACTGAAGCTTTCTTT. Translation gives CASSEPVESQTEAFF.

This clone was counted a single time. The CDR3, as DNA: TGTGCCAGCAGCTTGCAGGGGGCGGACGAGCAGTACTTC. Residues: CASSLQGADEQYF. J is TRBJ2-7 and V is TRBV7-9; TRBD1 matches 8 bases. The CDR3 sequence is 13 residues long. V shed 3 bases, J shed 5 bases, and the junction held 3 bases outside the gene matches. Germline V gene data show CDR1 as SEHNR and CDR2 as FQNEAQ (reference sequence).

J is TRBJ2-5 and V is TRBV2; maybe TRBD2 (6 bases). CDR3 size: 15 residues. Looked up from germline, CDR1 is SNHLY and CDR2 is FYNNEI. V gave up 6 bases and J gave up 1 base, with 15 bases separating them. DNA for the CDR3: TGTGCCAGCAGCGATCTAATTAGCGGCCAAGAGACCCAGTACTTC. It is translated as CASSDLISGQETQYF.

The chain carries TRBV5-1 and TRBJ2-7; TRBD2 aligns across 9 bases. This CDR3 region has 14 residues. Germline V gene data show CDR1 as SGHRS and CDR2 as YFSETQ. With 2 bases clipped from V and 5 bases from J, the junction kept 5 bases outside the gene matches. CDR3 residues: CASSFRAGGHEQYF. The CDR3 DNA follows: TGCGCCAGCAGCTTCAGAGCGGGAGGCCACGAGCAGTACTTC.

This sequence joins TRBV2 and TRBJ2-7, with 7 bases lining up with TRBD1. This CDR3 region has 14 residues. The germline CDR1 and CDR2 sequences are SNHLY and FYNNEI. V shed 6 bases, J shed 3 bases, and the junction held 8 bases outside the gene matches. As DNA, the CDR3 is TGTGCCAGCAGGAGGGACAGTCCCCGCTACGAGCAGTACTTC. It encodes CASRRDSPRYEQYF.

V usage is TRBV6-5 and J usage is TRBJ1-2; D ambiguous. The CDR3 has 15 amino acids. Trimming left V 0 bases short and J 0 bases short, with 8 bases between. Germline CDR1 reads MNHEY; CDR2 reads SVGAGI. CDR3 DNA: TGTGCCAGCAGTTACTCGGCGGCTACTAACTATGGCTACACCTTC. Translated: CASSYSAATNYGYTF.

This rearrangement joins TRBV28 to TRBJ2-5; 12 bases align to TRBD2. This CDR3 is built from 15 residues. Germline values: CDR1 MDHEN, CDR2 SYDVKM. J gave up 2 bases and V 10 bases, and 8 bases lay outside the gene matches. DNA of the CDR3: TGTGCCACCATTCGGACTAGCGGGGTACAAGAGACCCAGTACTTC. This encodes CATIRTSGVQETQYF.

The chain links TRBV28 to TRBJ2-5, with D perhaps matching TRBD2 (6 bases). The CDR3 extends over 13 amino acids. In germline, CDR1 is MDHEN, CDR2 SYDVKM. The V gene lost 8 bases and the J gene lost 4 bases, with 14 bases spanning the gap. CDR3 DNA: TGTGCCAGCCACTCGCGGGGTAGAGAGACCCAGTACTTC. Protein product: CASHSRGRETQYF.

The genes are TRBV5-1 and TRBJ1-2, with D perhaps TRBD1 (6 bases). CDR1 and CDR2 (germline): SGHRS, YFSETQ. V lost 0 bases, J lost 6 bases, and 9 bases lay in between. The CDR3 length is 13 residues. CDR3 nucleotide sequence: TGCGCCAGCAGCTTGGGGACAGTAAATGGCTACACCTTC. Its protein is CASSLGTVNGYTF.

The gene calls are TRBV28 and TRBJ2-3, with 13 bases lining up with TRBD2. Germline V lookup: CDR1 MDHEN, CDR2 SYDVKM. The CDR3 covers 18 residues. V was pared by 5 bases and J by 4 bases, with 12 bases of the junction left unmatched. CDR3 region: CASSPLWTSGSRPDTQYF. The CDR3 DNA reads as TGTGCCAGCAGTCCTCTATGGACTAGCGGGAGCCGCCCAGATACGCAGTATTTT.

This clone was detected only once. This chain links TRBV29-1 with TRBJ2-3; a weak D match, TRBD1 (5 bases). The CDR3 contains 10 residues. Germline CDR1 SQVTM, CDR2 ANQGSEA. Here the CDR3 DNA reads TGCGGGGCGGGCACAGATACGCAGTATTTT. It specifies CGAGTDTQYF.

The chain combines TRBV28 with TRBJ1-4; 7 bases match TRBD1. CDR1 MDHEN and CDR2 SYDVKM come from the germline V gene. V shed 3 bases, J shed 4 bases, and the junction held 5 bases outside the gene matches. The CDR3 totals 15 residues. As DNA, the CDR3 is TGTGCCAGCAGTTTTCCGACAGGGCATAATGAAAAACTGTTTTTT. Its protein is CASSFPTGHNEKLFF. Full variable domain (remainder filled in from reference TRBV28 and TRBJ1-4): DVKVTQSSRYLVKRTGEKVFLECVQDMDHENMFWYRQDPGLGLRLIYFSYDVKMKEKGDIPEGYSVSREKKERFSLILESASTNQTSMYLCASSFPTGHNEKLFFGSGTQLSVL.

This sequence joins TRBV6-1 and TRBJ2-7; 9 nucleotides match TRBD2. The J segment lost 4 bases and the V segment lost 1 base, leaving 5 bases of the junction unmatched. This CDR3 has 15 amino acids. CDR1 is MNHNS, CDR2 SASEGT, per germline. CDR3 amino acids: CASSEDPAGGYEQYF. CDR3 in DNA: TGTGCCAGCAGTGAAGATCCAGCGGGAGGTTACGAGCAGTACTTC.

This clone was observed a few times. The V gene is TRBV2, the J gene TRBJ1-1, with TRBD1 matching over 9 bases. The trim removed 8 bases at V and 3 bases at J, leaving 4 bases unmatched. This CDR3 is built from 13 residues. Germline CDR1 and CDR2: SNHLY and FYNNEI. The CDR3 is CASGQGIHTEAFF. The DNA of the CDR3 is TGTGCCAGCGGACAGGGGATTCACACTGAAGCTTTCTTT.

The chain has TRBV6-1 and TRBJ2-1, with 8 nucleotides matching TRBD1. V shed 4 bases, J shed 5 bases, and the junction held 7 bases outside the gene matches. The CDR3 sequence is 15 residues long. Per the germline V gene, CDR1 is MNHNS and CDR2 is SASEGT. CDR3 nucleotide sequence: TGTGCCAGCAGTGCTGGTCAGGGGGCGGACAATGAGCAGTTCTTC. The encoded protein is CASSAGQGADNEQFF.

V gene TRBV4-1 combines with J gene TRBJ1-2; D is unresolved. Trimming pared 1 base from V and 2 bases from J, leaving 23 bases between. This CDR3 spans 19 amino acids. The germline V gene encodes CDR1 MGHRA and CDR2 YSYEKL. The CDR3 loop reads CASSQGLAAPGPLNYGYTF. CDR3 bases: TGCGCCAGCAGCCAAGGTTTAGCCGCCCCGGGTCCATTGAACTATGGCTACACCTTC.

The V gene is TRBV5-5, the J gene TRBJ1-5; 7 bases align to TRBD1. This CDR3 has 13 residues. Germline V lookup: CDR1 SGHKS, CDR2 YYEKEE (reference sequence). V shed 0 bases and J 13 bases; nucleotides not matched to a gene: 7. This CDR3 reads CASSLGPDRPQHF. The CDR3 nucleotides are TGTGCCAGCAGCTTGGGTCCGGACAGGCCTCAGCATTTT.

The chain recombines TRBV5-1 with TRBJ2-3; D may be TRBD2 (5 bases). V was pared by 3 bases and J by 3 bases, with 11 bases between. This CDR3 has 14 amino acids. CDR1 and CDR2 (germline): SGHRS, YFSETQ. The chain's CDR3 is CASSSAGGTDTQYF. The CDR3 DNA follows: TGCGCCAGCAGCTCGGCAGGCGGGACAGATACGCAGTATTTT.

The rearrangement joins TRBV2 to TRBJ1-1, with 7 bases fitting TRBD1. Germline loops: CDR1 SNHLY, CDR2 FYNNEI. This CDR3 region has 13 residues. V gave up 6 bases and J gave up 7 bases; unmatched junction bases: 8. This chain's CDR3 is CASRRQGEGEAFF. The CDR3 DNA reads TGTGCCAGCAGAAGACAGGGTGAGGGTGAAGCTTTCTTT. Together with reference TRBV2 and TRBJ1-1, the CDR3 gives the full variable domain: EPEVTQTPSHQVTQMGQEVILRCVPISNHLYFYWYRQILGQKVEFLVSFYNNEISEKSEIFDDQFSVERPDGSNFTLKIRSTKLEDSAMYFCASRRQGEGEAFFGQGTRLTVV.

The chain combines TRBV7-8 with TRBJ2-5, with D possibly being TRBD2 (5 bases). V gave up 5 bases and J gave up 5 bases, with 12 bases separating them. CDR3 length: 13 amino acids. Germline CDR1 reads SGHVS; CDR2 reads FQNEAQ. As DNA, the CDR3 is TGTGCCAGCAGCGCATCCCAGCGGGAGACCCAGTACTTC. Its protein is CASSASQRETQYF.

The chain couples TRBV28 to TRBJ2-1, with D possibly being TRBD2 (6 bases). Trimming took 1 base from V and 8 from J, leaving 21 bases between them. The CDR3 is made up of 17 amino acids. CDR1 is MDHEN, CDR2 SYDVKM, per germline. The CDR3 DNA follows: TGTGCCAGCAGTTTATTTGGCAGGACTCTAGCGTTGGATGAGCAGTTCTTC. Translation: CASSLFGRTLALDEQFF.

The chain employs TRBV2 and TRBJ2-3, with TRBD2 matching 7 bases. Germline CDR1 is SNHLY and CDR2 is FYNNEI. CDR3 length: 14 amino acids. After removal of 2 bases from V and 3 bases from J, the junction contained 2 bases not matched to a gene. CDR3 region: CASSEQGLTDTQYF. Here the CDR3 DNA reads TGTGCCAGCAGTGAACAGGGACTAACAGATACGCAGTATTTT.

V and J are TRBV30 and TRBJ2-7, with a weak D call TRBD2 (6 bases). Looked up from germline, CDR1 is GTSNPN and CDR2 is SVGIG (reference sequence). This CDR3 comprises 15 residues. The V gene lost 0 bases and the J gene lost 6 bases, with 18 bases spanning the gap. CDR3 sequence (DNA): TGTGCCTGGAGTGTAATGGGCTCCCGGGGGTGCGAGCAGTACTTC. The encoded protein is CAWSVMGSRGCEQYF.

This chain joins TRBV30 and TRBJ2-5, with D uncertain. The V gene lost 4 bases and the J gene lost 2 bases, with 5 bases spanning the gap. The CDR3 is 11 amino acids. Germline lookup yields CDR1 GTSNPN and CDR2 SVGIG (reference sequence). The CDR3 region is CAWNSQETQYF. The DNA of the CDR3 is TGTGCCTGGAACTCTCAAGAGACCCAGTACTTC.

The chain uses TRBV6-5 and TRBJ1-2; D is unclear. Germline V gene lookup returns CDR1 MNHEY and CDR2 SVGAGI. With 2 bases removed from V and 8 bases from J, the gap between germline ends came to 12 bases. The CDR3 is 13 residues long. The CDR3 is CASSYAGRGGYTF. The CDR3 DNA is TGTGCCAGCAGTTACGCCGGGCGGGGAGGCTACACCTTC.